The clone carrying this T cell receptor beta chain was observed many times. Its matching antigen is unknown. This sample is drawn from a study of identical twins. TCRdb re-called the 5' RACE reads through MiXCR, storing one row per CDR3 protein. Among some 710,000 distinct CDR3 sequences listed, less than 7% were seen once. V lost 3 bases and J lost 3, with 16 bases in between. The germline CDR1 and CDR2 sequences are SEHNR and FQNEAQ (reference sequence). This CDR3 is 16 amino acids long. Study findings and constraints: Researchers reported weaker excess twin sharing in beta out-of-frame sequences.

The receptor comes from a man aged 18-30 years in good health. The sample comprised naive T cells sorted from blood. J is TRBJ2-3 and V is TRBV7-9, with D unclear. The chain's CDR3 is CASSFEPRPETDTQYF. The CDR3 DNA reads as TGTGCCAGCAGCTTTGAACCGAGGCCGGAGACAGATACGCAGTATTTT.